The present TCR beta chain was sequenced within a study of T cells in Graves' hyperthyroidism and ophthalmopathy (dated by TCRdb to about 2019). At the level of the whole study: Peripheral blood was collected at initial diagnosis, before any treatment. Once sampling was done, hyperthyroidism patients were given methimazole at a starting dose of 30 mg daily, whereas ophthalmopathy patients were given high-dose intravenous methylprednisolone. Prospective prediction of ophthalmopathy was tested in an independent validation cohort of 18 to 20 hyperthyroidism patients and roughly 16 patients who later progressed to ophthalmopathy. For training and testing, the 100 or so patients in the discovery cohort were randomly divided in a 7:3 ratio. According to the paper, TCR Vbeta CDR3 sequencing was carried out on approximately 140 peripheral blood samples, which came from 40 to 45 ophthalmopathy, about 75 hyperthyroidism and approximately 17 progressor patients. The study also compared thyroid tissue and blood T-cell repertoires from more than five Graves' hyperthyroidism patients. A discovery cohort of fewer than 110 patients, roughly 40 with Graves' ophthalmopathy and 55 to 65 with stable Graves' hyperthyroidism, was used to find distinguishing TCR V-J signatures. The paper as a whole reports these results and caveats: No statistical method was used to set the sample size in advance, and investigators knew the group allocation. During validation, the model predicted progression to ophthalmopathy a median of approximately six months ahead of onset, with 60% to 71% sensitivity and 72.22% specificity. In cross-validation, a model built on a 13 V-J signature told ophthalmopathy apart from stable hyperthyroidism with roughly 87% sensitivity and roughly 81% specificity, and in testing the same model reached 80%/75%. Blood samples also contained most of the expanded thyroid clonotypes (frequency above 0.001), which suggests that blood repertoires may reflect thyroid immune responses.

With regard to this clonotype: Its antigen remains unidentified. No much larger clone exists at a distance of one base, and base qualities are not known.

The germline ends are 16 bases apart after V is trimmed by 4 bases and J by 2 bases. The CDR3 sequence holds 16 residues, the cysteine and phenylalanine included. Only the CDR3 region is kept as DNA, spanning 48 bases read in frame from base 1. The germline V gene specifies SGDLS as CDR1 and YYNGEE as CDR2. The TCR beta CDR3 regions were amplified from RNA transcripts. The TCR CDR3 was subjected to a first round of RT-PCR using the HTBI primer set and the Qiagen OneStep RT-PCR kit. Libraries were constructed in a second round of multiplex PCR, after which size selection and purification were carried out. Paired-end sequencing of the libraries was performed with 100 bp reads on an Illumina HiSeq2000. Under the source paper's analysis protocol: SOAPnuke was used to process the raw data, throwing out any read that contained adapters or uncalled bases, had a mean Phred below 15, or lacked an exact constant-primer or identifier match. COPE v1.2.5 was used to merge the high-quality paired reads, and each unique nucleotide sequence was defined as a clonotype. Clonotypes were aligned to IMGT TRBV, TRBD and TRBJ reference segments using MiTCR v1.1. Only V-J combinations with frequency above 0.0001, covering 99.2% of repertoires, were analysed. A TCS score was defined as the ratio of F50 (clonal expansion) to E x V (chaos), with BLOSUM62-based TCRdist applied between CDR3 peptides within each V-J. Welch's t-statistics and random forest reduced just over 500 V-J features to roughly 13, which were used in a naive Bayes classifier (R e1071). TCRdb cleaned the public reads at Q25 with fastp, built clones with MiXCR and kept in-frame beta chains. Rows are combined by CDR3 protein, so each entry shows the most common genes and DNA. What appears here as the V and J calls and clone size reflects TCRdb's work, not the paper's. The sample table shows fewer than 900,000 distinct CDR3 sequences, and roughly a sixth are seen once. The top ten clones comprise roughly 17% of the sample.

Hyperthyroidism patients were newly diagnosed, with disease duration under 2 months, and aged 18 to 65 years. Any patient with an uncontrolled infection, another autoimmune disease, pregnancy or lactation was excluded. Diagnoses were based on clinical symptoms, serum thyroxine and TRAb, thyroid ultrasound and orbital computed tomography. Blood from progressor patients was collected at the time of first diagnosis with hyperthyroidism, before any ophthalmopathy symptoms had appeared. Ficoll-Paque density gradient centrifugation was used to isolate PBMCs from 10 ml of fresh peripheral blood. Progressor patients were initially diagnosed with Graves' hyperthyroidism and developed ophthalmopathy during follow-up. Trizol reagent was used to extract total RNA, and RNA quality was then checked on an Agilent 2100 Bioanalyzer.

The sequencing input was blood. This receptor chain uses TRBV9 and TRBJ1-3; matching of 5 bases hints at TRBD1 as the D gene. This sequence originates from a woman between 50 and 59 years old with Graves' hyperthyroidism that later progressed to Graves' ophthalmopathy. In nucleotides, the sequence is TGTGCCAGCAGCCCCCGGACATCGGGTACTGGAAACACCATATATTTT. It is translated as CASSPRTSGTGNTIYF.